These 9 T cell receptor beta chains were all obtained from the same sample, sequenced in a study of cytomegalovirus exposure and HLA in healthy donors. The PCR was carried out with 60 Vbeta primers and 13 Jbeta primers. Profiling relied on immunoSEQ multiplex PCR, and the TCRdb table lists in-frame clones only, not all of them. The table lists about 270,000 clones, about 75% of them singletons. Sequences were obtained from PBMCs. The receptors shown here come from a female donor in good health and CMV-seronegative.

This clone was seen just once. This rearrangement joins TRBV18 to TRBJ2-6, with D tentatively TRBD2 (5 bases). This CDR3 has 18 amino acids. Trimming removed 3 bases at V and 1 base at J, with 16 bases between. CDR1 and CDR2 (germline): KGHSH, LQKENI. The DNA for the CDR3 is TGTGCCAGCTCACCTTCTATGCCGGGGTGGTCTGGGGCCAACGTCCTGACTTTC. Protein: CASSPSMPGWSGANVLTF.

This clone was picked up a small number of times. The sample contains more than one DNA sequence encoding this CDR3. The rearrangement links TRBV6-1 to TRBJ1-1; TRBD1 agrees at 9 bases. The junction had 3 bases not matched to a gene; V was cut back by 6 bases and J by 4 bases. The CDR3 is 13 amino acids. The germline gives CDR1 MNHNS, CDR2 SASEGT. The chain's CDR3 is CASSPDRGTEAFF. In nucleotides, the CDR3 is TGTGCCAGCAGCCCGGACAGGGGCACTGAAGCTTTCTTT.

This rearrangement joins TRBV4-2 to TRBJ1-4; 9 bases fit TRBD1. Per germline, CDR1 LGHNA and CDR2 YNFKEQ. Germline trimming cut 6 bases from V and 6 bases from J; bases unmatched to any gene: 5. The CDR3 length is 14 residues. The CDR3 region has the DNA TGTGCCAGCAGTCGCCGGGACAGGGATGAAAAACTGTTTTTT. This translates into CASSRRDRDEKLFF.

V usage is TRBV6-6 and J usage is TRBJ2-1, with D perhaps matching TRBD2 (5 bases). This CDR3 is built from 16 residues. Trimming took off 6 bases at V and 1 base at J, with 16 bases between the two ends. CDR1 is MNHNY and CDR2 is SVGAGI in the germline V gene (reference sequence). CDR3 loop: CASREHEGLSYNEQFF. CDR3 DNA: TGTGCCAGCAGGGAACATGAGGGCTTATCCTACAATGAGCAGTTCTTC.

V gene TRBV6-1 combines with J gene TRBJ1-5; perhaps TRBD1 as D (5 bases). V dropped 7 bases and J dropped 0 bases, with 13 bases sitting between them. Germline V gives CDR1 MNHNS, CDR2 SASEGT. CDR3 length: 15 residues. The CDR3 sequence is CASTGEEYSNQPQHF. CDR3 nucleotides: TGTGCCAGCACGGGGGAAGAGTATAGCAATCAGCCCCAGCATTTT.

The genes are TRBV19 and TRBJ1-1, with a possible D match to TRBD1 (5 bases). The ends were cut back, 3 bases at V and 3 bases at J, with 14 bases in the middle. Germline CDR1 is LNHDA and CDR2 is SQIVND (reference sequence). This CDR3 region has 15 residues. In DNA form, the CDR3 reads TGTGCCAGTAGTATGGCGGGGGGACCTTACACTGAAGCTTTCTTT. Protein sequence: CASSMAGGPYTEAFF.

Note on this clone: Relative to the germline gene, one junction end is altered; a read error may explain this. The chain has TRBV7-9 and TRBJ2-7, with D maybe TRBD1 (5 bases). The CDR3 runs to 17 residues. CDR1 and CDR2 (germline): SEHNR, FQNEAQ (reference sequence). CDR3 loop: CSSSPISVQGGVYEQYF. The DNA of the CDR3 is TGTTCCAGCAGCCCCATATCCGTCCAGGGTGGAGTGTACGAGCAGTACTTC.

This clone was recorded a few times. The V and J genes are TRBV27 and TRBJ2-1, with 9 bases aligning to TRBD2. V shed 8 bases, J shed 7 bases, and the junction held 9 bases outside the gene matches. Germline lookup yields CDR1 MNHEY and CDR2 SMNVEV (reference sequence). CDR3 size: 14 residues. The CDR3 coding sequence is TGTGCCAGCGGAGCGGGAGGAGTGGGGAATGAGCAGTTCTTC. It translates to CASGAGGVGNEQFF.

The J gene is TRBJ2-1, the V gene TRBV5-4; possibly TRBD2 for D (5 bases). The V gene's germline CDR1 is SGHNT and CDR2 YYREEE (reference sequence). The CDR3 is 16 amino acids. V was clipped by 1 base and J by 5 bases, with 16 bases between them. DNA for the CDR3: TGTGCCAGCAGCTTGATGCGTCGCGAGCGGAACAATGAGCAGTTCTTC. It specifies CASSLMRRERNNEQFF.